This TCR beta chain was identified in a study of OX40 agonist ivuxolimab in advanced cancers. Assay: immunoSEQ multiplex PCR; the TCRdb copy retains only in-frame clones and omits some. Of tens of thousands of clones listed, 70% to 90% are singletons. The ends were cut back, 2 bases at V and 5 bases at J, with 15 bases in the middle. CDR1 is WSHSY, CDR2 SAAADI, per germline. The CDR3 runs to 15 residues. The specimen was CD4+ or CD8+ T cells sorted from blood, collected in a trial of the OX40 agonist ivuxolimab. This clonotype originated in an adult with an advanced solid tumor such as melanoma, head and neck, liver or kidney cancer. The chain is built from TRBV10-2 and TRBJ2-5; maybe TRBD1 (6 bases). The CDR3 loop reads CASSEMWGQGETQYF. The CDR3 nucleotides are TGCGCCAGCAGTGAGATGTGGGGGCAGGGGGAGACCCAGTACTTC.